The 23 T cell receptor beta chains presented below share a single source sample, sequenced in a study of blood T cells in healthy people across ages. It was with a sample-barcoded 5' primer and a J-beta primer mix that a second PCR of roughly 7 to 12 cycles was run. TCRdb passed the 5' RACE reads through MiXCR, listing each CDR3 protein once. The profile shows over 1,300,000 distinct CDR3 sequences, 45% to 70% of them singletons. Sample: blood. Source of these receptors: a man aged 18 to 30 in good health.

V is TRBV6-6 and J is TRBJ2-7, with 8 bases that match TRBD1. Germline V gives CDR1 MNHNY, CDR2 SVGAGI (reference sequence). CDR3 size: 14 residues. Trimming removed 8 bases from V and 0 bases from J; junction bases left unmatched: 6. CDR3 DNA sequence: TGTGCCAGCCTCGGGACAGGCGCCTCCTACGAGCAGTACTTC. Its protein is CASLGTGASYEQYF.

The gene calls are TRBV6-5 and TRBJ2-2, with 8 bases identical to TRBD2. Germline values: CDR1 MNHEY, CDR2 SVGAGI. V shed 4 bases, J shed 6 bases, and the junction held 7 bases outside the gene matches. The CDR3 spans 15 residues. The CDR3 bases are TGTGCCAGCAGTTGGAAGCGGGGGCGATCCGGGGAGCTGTTTTTT. Residues: CASSWKRGRSGELFF.

This clonotype was seen a few times. The chain couples TRBV29-1 to TRBJ2-1; D ambiguous. Between the trimmed V and J ends, which lost 3 bases and 4 bases, there was a span of 13 bases. The CDR3 runs 14 residues. Looked up from germline, CDR1 is SQVTM and CDR2 is ANQGSEA. CDR3 nucleotides: TGCAGCGTTGATCCCGTCACCCAATACAATGAGCAGTTCTTC. Its protein is CSVDPVTQYNEQFF.

This chain uses TRBV28 with TRBJ1-2; 9 positions match TRBD1. J gave up 5 bases and V 5 bases, and 6 bases lay outside the gene matches. CDR3 length: 14 amino acids. The germline gives CDR1 MDHEN, CDR2 SYDVKM. This CDR3 reads CASSVGQGTYGYTF. In DNA form, the CDR3 reads TGTGCCAGCAGTGTGGGACAGGGTACTTATGGCTACACCTTC.

This clonotype was counted a few times. The chain is built from TRBV29-1 and TRBJ2-5; a possible D gene is TRBD1 (5 bases). There are 13 residues in the CDR3. With 3 bases removed from V and 1 base from J, the gap between germline ends came to 9 bases. CDR1 is SQVTM, CDR2 ANQGSEA, per germline. CDR3 protein: CSVDEGAQETQYF. The DNA for the CDR3 is TGCAGCGTTGATGAAGGGGCCCAAGAGACCCAGTACTTC. The entire variable domain, with the rest obtained from reference TRBV29-1 and TRBJ2-5, is as follows: SAVISQKPSRDICQRGTSLTIQCQVDSQVTMMFWYRQQPGQSLTLIATANQGSEATYESGFVIDKFPISRPNLTFSTLTVSNMSPEDSSIYLCSVDEGAQETQYFGPGTRLLVL.

The chain uses TRBV4-1 and TRBJ1-2; the D gene is possibly TRBD1 (5 bases). The CDR3 loop spans 17 amino acids. Germline V gives CDR1 MGHRA, CDR2 YSYEKL. V lost 1 base and J 6 bases, leaving 21 bases between the germline ends. The CDR3 region is CASSQVAGRLSGHGYTF. DNA of the CDR3: TGCGCCAGCAGCCAAGTAGCGGGACGTCTATCAGGTCATGGCTACACCTTC.

This sequence joins TRBV9 and TRBJ2-1; D tentatively fits TRBD1 or TRBD2 (5 bases each). Near its end, the DNA agrees better with TRBJ2-7, so the J call may be wrong. Germline CDR1 SGDLS, CDR2 YYNGEE. The CDR3 has 17 residues. Here the CDR3 reads CASSPRLGVVGANEQYF. The CDR3 DNA is TGTGCCAGCAGCCCACGTTTGGGGGTAGTTGGGGCTAATGAGCAGTACTTC.

This chain uses TRBV12-3 or TRBV12-4 with TRBJ2-7, with D uncertain. This CDR3 spans 14 amino acids. The germline V and J ends were trimmed by 5 bases and 1 base, with 12 bases remaining between them. The CDR3 loop is CASSLNSDSYEQYF. CDR3 in DNA: TGTGCCAGCAGTCTGAACTCGGATTCCTACGAGCAGTACTTC.

The chain couples TRBV12-3 or TRBV12-4 to TRBJ2-7; D might be TRBD2 (5 bases). This CDR3 is 13 amino acids long. Trimming stripped 6 bases from V and 5 bases from J, with 14 bases between. CDR3 sequence (DNA): TGTGCCAGCAGCCCGGGGATCACCCACGAGCAGTACTTC. Translated: CASSPGITHEQYF.

The chain uses TRBV6-6 and TRBJ1-5; possible D gene TRBD1, 5 bases. Germline CDR1 reads MNHNY; CDR2 reads SVGAGI (reference sequence). The CDR3 is made up of 17 amino acids. V was trimmed by 5 bases and J by 0 bases, leaving 17 bases between them. CDR3 in amino acids: CASSSGGRGYSNQPQHF. CDR3 sequence (DNA): TGTGCCAGCAGTAGCGGGGGGAGAGGGTATAGCAATCAGCCCCAGCATTTT.

The V gene is TRBV6-1, the J gene TRBJ2-7, with D maybe TRBD2 (5 bases). The CDR3 length is 12 residues. V lost 11 bases to trimming and J lost 2 bases, with 13 bases between them. Germline loops: CDR1 MNHNS, CDR2 SASEGT. In DNA, the CDR3 is TGTGCCGCAGGAGGCCTGACCTACGAGCAGTACTTC. Protein product: CAAGGLTYEQYF.

This clonotype was picked up one time. This chain links TRBV18 with TRBJ1-1, with D possibly matching TRBD1 (5 bases). Germline assignment: CDR1 KGHSH and CDR2 LQKENI. The V gene lost 0 bases and the J gene lost 4 bases, with 12 bases spanning the gap. The CDR3 runs 15 residues. CDR3 in amino acids: CASSPPGERATEAFF. The DNA for the CDR3 is TGTGCCAGCTCACCACCGGGGGAGAGGGCCACTGAAGCTTTCTTT.

This clonotype came up a few times. V is TRBV20-1 and J is TRBJ2-3; D unresolved. CDR1 DFQATT and CDR2 SNEGSKA come from the germline V gene (reference sequence). The V end was cut by 6 bases, the J end by 6 bases, with 13 bases between. The CDR3 spans 12 residues. CDR3 amino acids: CSAPNEPDTQYF. The DNA of the CDR3 is TGCAGTGCCCCGAATGAGCCGGATACGCAGTATTTT.

This clonotype was picked up one time. As DNA, the CDR3 is TGTGCCAGCAGCCCCGCTTCGAAGAATGAGCAGTTCTTC. This gives the protein CASSPASKNEQFF. The V gene is TRBV7-9, the J gene TRBJ2-1; the D is unclear. This CDR3 has 13 amino acids. The V gene's germline CDR1 is SEHNR and CDR2 FQNEAQ (reference sequence). V was trimmed by 5 bases and J by 7 bases, leaving 12 bases between them.

Of note for this clonotype: Sequence at one end of the junction differs from germline and may be a read error. As DNA, the CDR3 is TGCGCCCGCAGAAGACCCTTTGCTAATGAAAAACTGTTTTTT. Protein product: CARRRPFANEKLFF. The rearrangement joins TRBV4-1 to TRBJ1-4; D remains ambiguous. The CDR3 is made up of 14 amino acids. Germline loops: CDR1 MGHRA, CDR2 YSYEKL.

The chain combines TRBV6-6 with TRBJ1-5, with D unclear. From germline, CDR1 is MNHNY and CDR2 SVGAGI (reference sequence). This CDR3 is 16 amino acids long. The ends were cut back, 0 bases at V and 3 bases at J, with 12 bases in the middle. The CDR3 DNA sequence: TGTGCCAGCAGTTACTCGGAGCTAGAGGACAATCAGCCCCAGCATTTT. Its translation is CASSYSELEDNQPQHF.

The chain joins TRBV28 to TRBJ2-7, with D possibly TRBD1 on 6 matching bases. This CDR3 is built from 16 residues. From germline, CDR1 is MDHEN and CDR2 SYDVKM. V was trimmed by 4 bases and J by 3 bases, leaving 19 bases between them. This CDR3 is CASSYSSGESYYEQYF. DNA of the CDR3: TGTGCCAGCAGTTATAGCTCAGGGGAGAGCTACTACGAGCAGTACTTC.

V usage is TRBV27 and J usage is TRBJ1-6, with TRBD1 matching over 8 bases. The germline V gene encodes CDR1 MNHEY and CDR2 SMNVEV (reference sequence). This CDR3 region has 14 residues. After removal of 6 bases from V and 7 bases from J, the junction contained 5 bases not matched to a gene. The CDR3 region has the DNA TGTGCCAGCAGACCGACAGGGGTGAATTCACCCCTCCACTTT. As protein: CASRPTGVNSPLHF.

This clonotype was seen just once. This chain joins TRBV15 and TRBJ2-1, with D perhaps assigned TRBD1 or TRBD2 (6 bases each). The germline V gene encodes CDR1 LNHNV and CDR2 YYDKDF (reference sequence). The CDR3 length is 16 residues. Trimming left V 3 bases short and J 5 bases short, with 17 bases between. The CDR3 protein is CATSRSRRGANNEQFF. In DNA form, the CDR3 reads TGTGCCACCAGCAGGTCTAGGAGGGGGGCAAACAATGAGCAGTTCTTC. Using reference TRBV15 and TRBJ2-1 for the parts outside the CDR3, the full variable domain is DAMVIQNPRYQVTQFGKPVTLSCSQTLNHNVMYWYQQKSSQAPKLLFHYYDKDFNNEADTPDNFQSRRPNTSFCFLDIRSPGLGDTAMYLCATSRSRRGANNEQFFGPGTRLTVL.

This clonotype was counted a few times. The CDR3 DNA sequence: TGTGCCAGCAGCCAAGGAGGGAAGGGTATAAGGGTTTTTGATGGCTACACCTTC. Translated, it gives CASSQGGKGIRVFDGYTF. V gene TRBV4-2 combines with J gene TRBJ1-2; D gene unclear. Germline V CDR1 and CDR2: LGHNA, YNFKEQ. This CDR3 has 18 residues. V was trimmed by 1 base and J by 6 bases, leaving 24 bases between them.

The chain joins TRBV28 to TRBJ1-6, with 8 bases lining up with TRBD1. Germline CDR1 and CDR2: MDHEN and SYDVKM. Germline trimming cut 6 bases from V and 10 bases from J; bases unmatched to any gene: 14. The CDR3 is 16 residues long. CDR3 coding DNA: TGTGCCAGCAGCTTGTCAGGGGGCCTAGGTCGGTCACCCCTCCACTTT. It yields the protein CASSLSGGLGRSPLHF.

The rearrangement uses TRBV20-1 and TRBJ2-7, with TRBD1 as a possible D gene (6 bases). CDR3 length: 16 amino acids. CDR1 and CDR2 (germline): DFQATT, SNEGSKA (reference sequence). V was pared by 0 bases and J by 5 bases, with 20 bases between. The CDR3 here is CSARDLQQGPDHEQYF. The CDR3 bases are TGCAGTGCTAGAGATCTTCAACAGGGCCCCGACCACGAGCAGTACTTC.

The rearrangement joins TRBV20-1 to TRBJ2-1; D not resolved. Between the trimmed V and J ends, which lost 5 bases and 5 bases, there was a span of 13 bases. The CDR3 spans 13 residues. CDR1 and CDR2 from the germline V gene are DFQATT and SNEGSKA (reference sequence). The CDR3 sequence is CSAFRGLHNEQFF. CDR3 nucleotides: TGCAGTGCTTTCAGAGGCCTTCACAATGAGCAGTTCTTC.